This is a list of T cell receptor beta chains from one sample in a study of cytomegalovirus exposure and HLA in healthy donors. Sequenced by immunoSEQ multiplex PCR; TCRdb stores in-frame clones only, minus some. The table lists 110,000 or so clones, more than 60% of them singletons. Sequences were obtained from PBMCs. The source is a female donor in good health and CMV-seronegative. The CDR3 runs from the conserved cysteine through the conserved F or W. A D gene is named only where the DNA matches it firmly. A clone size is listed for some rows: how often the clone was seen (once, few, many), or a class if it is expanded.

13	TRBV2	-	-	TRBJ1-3	TGTGCCACGGGGGGGGGTTTCGGAAACACCATATATTTT	CATGGGFGNTIYF
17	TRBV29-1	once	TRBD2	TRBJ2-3	TGCAGCGTTGAACCACCGCTAGCGGGGCCTAGCACAGATACGCAGTATTTT	CSVEPPLAGPSTDTQYF
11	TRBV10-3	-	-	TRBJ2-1	TGTGCCAGCTCCATAGACAATGAGCAGTTCTTC	CASSIDNEQFF
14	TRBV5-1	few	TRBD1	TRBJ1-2	TGCGCCAGTCGTACATCAGACAGGGTCTATGGCTACACCTTC	CASRTSDRVYGYTF
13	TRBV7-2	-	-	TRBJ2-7	TGTGCCAGCAGCCCCCGGGTAGCCTACGAGCAGTACTTC	CASSPRVAYEQYF
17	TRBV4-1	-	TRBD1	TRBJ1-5	TGCGCCAGCAGCCATGATCCAGGGGGCGTCGGCAATCAGCCCCAGCATTTT	CASSHDPGGVGNQPQHF
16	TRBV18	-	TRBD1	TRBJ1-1	TGTGCCAGCTCACCACGACAGGGTTCCTCAAACACTGAAGCTTTCTTT	CASSPRQGSSNTEAFF
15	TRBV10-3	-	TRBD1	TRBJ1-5	TGTGCCATCAGTGAGAACAGGGGGCGCGATCAGCCCCAGCATTTT	CAISENRGRDQPQHF
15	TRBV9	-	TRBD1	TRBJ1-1	TGTGCCAGCAGCGCCGCTGGGACAGGGAACACTGAAGCTTTCTTT	CASSAAGTGNTEAFF
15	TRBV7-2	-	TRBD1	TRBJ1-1	TGTGCCAGCAGCGCTCTACAGGGGCTGACCACTGAAGCTTTCTTT	CASSALQGLTTEAFF